Each of the 21 T cell receptor beta chains below was sequenced from the same sample in a study of blood T cell repertoires in COVID-19. The protocol was immunoSEQ multiplex PCR, while the TCRdb copy is restricted to in-frame clones and leaves out a portion. This sample has approximately 240,000 clones, with 65% to 85% found just once. The specimen sequenced was peripheral blood. The receptors here all came from a woman in her thirties or forties with active or convalescent COVID-19.

This chain connects TRBV19 to TRBJ1-4; D remains ambiguous. Trimming cost V 0 bases and J 1 base, with 9 bases left between them. The CDR3 loop spans 16 amino acids. Per the germline V gene, CDR1 is LNHDA and CDR2 is SQIVND (reference sequence). CDR3 sequence: CASSIDPGRTNEKLFF. Written as DNA, the CDR3 is TGTGCCAGTAGTATAGATCCCGGGAGAACTAATGAAAAACTGTTTTTT.

The chain uses TRBV2 and TRBJ1-1, with 7 bases lining up with TRBD1. Germline-derived CDR1 and CDR2 are SNHLY and FYNNEI. J gave up 4 bases and V 5 bases, and 4 bases lay outside the gene matches. The CDR3 extends over 13 amino acids. CDR3 loop: CASSQQGSTEAFF. CDR3 DNA: TGTGCCAGCAGTCAACAGGGGAGCACTGAAGCTTTCTTT.

V and J are TRBV18 and TRBJ1-6; 10 bases fit TRBD1. V gave up 6 bases and J gave up 6 bases; unmatched junction bases: 8. The CDR3 spans 16 residues. CDR1 and CDR2 (germline): KGHSH, LQKENI. The CDR3 loop is CASSRQGATSNSPLHF. As DNA, the CDR3 is TGTGCCAGCTCGAGACAGGGGGCGACCAGTAATTCACCCCTCCACTTT.

This sequence joins TRBV19 and TRBJ1-4; TRBD1 is a possible D gene (5 bases). V lost 3 bases and J lost 7, with 15 bases in between. This CDR3 has 15 amino acids. Per the germline V gene, CDR1 is LNHDA and CDR2 is SQIVND (reference sequence). The CDR3 sequence: CASSIGGGWSEKLFF. For the CDR3, the DNA is TGTGCCAGTAGTATCGGTGGGGGGTGGAGTGAAAAACTGTTTTTT. The whole variable domain, filled in from reference TRBV19 and TRBJ1-4, reads DGGITQSPKYLFRKEGQNVTLSCEQNLNHDAMYWYRQDPGQGLRLIYYSQIVNDFQKGDIAEGYSVSREKKESFPLTVTSAQKNPTAFYLCASSIGGGWSEKLFFGSGTQLSVL.

In this sample, this clone turned up once. V usage is TRBV13 and J usage is TRBJ2-1, with D unresolved. V lost 3 bases and J 5 bases, leaving 11 bases between the germline ends. Per germline, CDR1 PRHDT and CDR2 FYEKMQ (reference sequence). CDR3 length: 14 amino acids. The CDR3 DNA reads TGTGCCAGCAGCTTCAGTTTCCTCGACAATGAGCAGTTCTTC. Its translation is CASSFSFLDNEQFF.

Remarks on this clone: The sample carries other DNA sequences with the same CDR3. The CDR3: CASSSRGLGTEAFF. As DNA, the CDR3 is TGTGCCAGCAGTAGCAGGGGGCTGGGCACTGAAGCTTTCTTT. The rearrangement links TRBV6-5 to TRBJ1-1; 8 bases match TRBD1. The CDR3 has 14 amino acids. The germline gives CDR1 MNHEY, CDR2 SVGAGI. J was trimmed by 4 bases and V by 5 bases; bases with no gene match: 6.

The chain employs TRBV28 and TRBJ2-1, with 7 bases lining up with TRBD1. Germline values: CDR1 MDHEN, CDR2 SYDVKM. After removal of 4 bases from V and 0 bases from J, the junction contained 12 bases not matched to a gene. The CDR3 is 18 residues long. The CDR3 sequence: CASSWPYKQGSSYNEQFF. The DNA of the CDR3 is TGTGCCAGCAGTTGGCCGTATAAACAGGGGAGCTCCTACAATGAGCAGTTCTTC.

This chain links TRBV2 with TRBJ2-1, with 7 bases aligning to TRBD1. This CDR3 spans 13 amino acids. Per the germline V gene, CDR1 is SNHLY and CDR2 is FYNNEI. The V gene end was trimmed by 8 bases and the J gene end by 12 bases; junction bases not matched to a gene: 13. The CDR3 protein is CASPDRQSPGQFF. CDR3 sequence (DNA): TGTGCCAGCCCGGACAGGCAATCCCCGGGGCAGTTCTTC.

This clone was seen only once. The chain uses TRBV2 and TRBJ2-7; the D gene is possibly TRBD1 (5 bases). Trimming cost V 6 bases and J 6 bases, with 12 bases left between them. This CDR3 region has 12 residues. Germline V CDR1 and CDR2: SNHLY, FYNNEI. In nucleotides, the CDR3 is TGTGCCAGCAGGCAGGGCGGCGGCGAGCAGTACGTC. Translated, it gives CASRQGGGEQYV.

V usage is TRBV6-5 and J usage is TRBJ1-6; a possible D gene is TRBD1 (5 bases). Germline CDR1 MNHEY, CDR2 SVGAGI. The V end lost 6 bases, the J end lost 8 bases, and 14 bases lay between the germline ends. The length of the CDR3 is 14 residues. The CDR3 coding sequence is TGTGCCAGCAGACAAACAGGCGAATATTCACCCCTCCACTTT. Translated, it gives CASRQTGEYSPLHF.

This sequence joins TRBV28 and TRBJ1-6, with D hard to call. Germline CDR1 and CDR2: MDHEN and SYDVKM. Trimming left V 7 bases short and J 4 bases short, with 14 bases between. The CDR3 spans 15 residues. CDR3 sequence reads: CASTTSTDYNSPLHF. The CDR3 DNA sequence: TGTGCCAGCACCACCTCAACAGATTATAATTCACCCCTCCACTTT. Complete variable domain (other parts from reference TRBV28 and TRBJ1-6): DVKVTQSSRYLVKRTGEKVFLECVQDMDHENMFWYRQDPGLGLRLIYFSYDVKMKEKGDIPEGYSVSREKKERFSLILESASTNQTSMYLCASTTSTDYNSPLHFGNGTRLTVT.

This chain uses TRBV18 with TRBJ2-5, with D possibly matching TRBD1 (6 bases). The germline V gene has CDR1 KGHSH and CDR2 LQKENI. The CDR3 totals 13 residues. Trimming removed 3 bases from V and 5 bases from J, with 10 bases in between. The CDR3 region has the DNA TGTGCCAGCTCACCTGGGGGCTCGGAGACCCAGTACTTC. Its translation: CASSPGGSETQYF.

The chain recombines TRBV5-4 with TRBJ1-1; the D gene is possibly TRBD1 (5 bases). The CDR3 covers 14 residues. The germline CDR1 and CDR2 sequences are SGHNT and YYREEE (reference sequence). V lost 2 bases to trimming and J lost 3 bases, with 11 bases between them. The CDR3 loop reads CASSFDRRDTEAFF. The DNA of the CDR3 is TGTGCCAGCAGCTTCGACAGAAGGGACACTGAAGCTTTCTTT.

The chain recombines TRBV5-6 with TRBJ1-5, with D perhaps matching TRBD1 (6 bases). The CDR3 extends over 15 amino acids. Germline V gene lookup returns CDR1 SGHDT and CDR2 YYEEEE. V was shortened by 0 bases and J by 5 bases, with 12 bases between the two germline ends. CDR3 region: CASSLGGGPYQPQHF. The CDR3 bases are TGTGCCAGCAGCTTGGGCGGGGGCCCCTATCAGCCCCAGCATTTT.

The chain combines TRBV7-3 with TRBJ2-3; D is possibly TRBD2 (6 bases). The germline CDR1 and CDR2 sequences are SGHTA and FQGTGA. There are 16 residues in the CDR3. The ends were cut back, 2 bases at V and 0 bases at J, with 12 bases in the middle. The CDR3: CASSLSAGTSTDTQYF. CDR3 coding DNA: TGTGCCAGCAGCTTATCGGCGGGGACTAGCACAGATACGCAGTATTTT.

CDR3 sequence reads: CASRGLGQPQHF. CDR3 in DNA: TGTGCCAGCAGGGGGCTTGGTCAGCCCCAGCATTTT. The chain joins TRBV2 to TRBJ1-5; a possible D gene is TRBD1 (5 bases). Germline V lookup: CDR1 SNHLY, CDR2 FYNNEI. Trimming cost V 6 bases and J 6 bases, with 9 bases left between them. The CDR3 sequence is 12 residues long. Full variable domain (outside the CDR3, taken from reference TRBV2 and TRBJ1-5): EPEVTQTPSHQVTQMGQEVILRCVPISNHLYFYWYRQILGQKVEFLVSFYNNEISEKSEIFDDQFSVERPDGSNFTLKIRSTKLEDSAMYFCASRGLGQPQHFGDGTRLSIL.

V usage is TRBV28 and J usage is TRBJ2-6; D is perhaps TRBD1 (6 bases). V lost 8 bases and J 3 bases, leaving 11 bases between the germline ends. Per the germline V gene, CDR1 is MDHEN and CDR2 is SYDVKM. CDR3 length equals 14 residues. CDR3 sequence reads: CASLGALGANVLTF. Written as DNA, the CDR3 is TGTGCCAGCTTGGGGGCGCTTGGGGCCAACGTCCTGACTTTC.

The CDR3 DNA reads as TGTGCCTGGAGTCCTAAGACTAGCGGAGACACAGATACGCAGTATTTT. Translation gives CAWSPKTSGDTDTQYF. The chain couples TRBV30 to TRBJ2-3; TRBD2 agrees at 9 bases. This CDR3 is built from 16 residues. V lost 2 bases, J lost 2 bases, and 8 bases stayed unmatched. In germline, CDR1 is GTSNPN, CDR2 SVGIG (reference sequence).

This clone is a singleton in its sample. The rearrangement links TRBV5-1 to TRBJ2-5; D unresolved. CDR1 and CDR2 from the germline V gene are SGHRS and YFSETQ. V dropped 4 bases and J dropped 3 bases, with 13 bases sitting between them. CDR3 length equals 14 residues. This CDR3 reads CASSPSPQKETQYF. The CDR3 bases are TGCGCCAGCAGCCCCAGCCCACAGAAAGAGACCCAGTACTTC.

The chain combines TRBV19 with TRBJ2-1; TRBD2 agrees at 15 bases. CDR1 and CDR2 from the germline V gene are LNHDA and SQIVND (reference sequence). This CDR3 comprises 20 residues. With 5 bases clipped from V and 0 bases from J, the junction kept 11 bases outside the gene matches. Here the CDR3 DNA reads TGTGCCAGTAGTGTCCACCGCGGGACTAGCGGGGGGAGCTCCTACAATGAGCAGTTCTTC. Translation gives CASSVHRGTSGGSSYNEQFF. The full variable domain, completed using reference TRBV19 and TRBJ2-1, is DGGITQSPKYLFRKEGQNVTLSCEQNLNHDAMYWYRQDPGQGLRLIYYSQIVNDFQKGDIAEGYSVSREKKESFPLTVTSAQKNPTAFYLCASSVHRGTSGGSSYNEQFFGPGTRLTVL.

This clone showed up just once. The same CDR3 is also encoded by other DNA sequences in this sample. This chain links TRBV30 with TRBJ1-5; 7 positions match TRBD1. Germline V gene data show CDR1 as GTSNPN and CDR2 as SVGIG (reference sequence). V gave up 2 bases and J gave up 4 bases; unmatched junction bases: 2. The CDR3 consists of 13 residues. In DNA, the CDR3 is TGTGCCTGGAGTAGCAGGGGGAATCAGCCCCAGCATTTT. Translated: CAWSSRGNQPQHF.